This T cell receptor beta chain was recovered during a study of memory CD4+ T cells and cytomegalovirus serostatus. In the original analysis: Out-of-frame sequences were removed, leaving 2 million to 2.5 million distinct TCRbeta sequences. The table came from immunoSEQ multiplex PCR; TCRdb's copy has only in-frame clones and leaves some out. V, J and clone size are taken as reported in that table, and D and trimming were inferred from the DNA itself. The sample holds 40,000 to 45,000 clones, approximately 82% seen once. The sort gate was single viable CD3+CD4+CD8-CD45RO+ cells for memory CD4+ T cells. CMV serostatus came from serum IgG against pp150, pp28, p38, p52. Study-wide points: CD4+ memory repertoires contained about 40% of the roughly 160 reported CMV TCRbeta sequences.

V gave up 4 bases and J gave up 4 bases; unmatched junction bases: 14. Germline lookup yields CDR1 MNHEY and CDR2 SMNVEV (reference sequence). The CDR3 has 18 amino acids. On this clone: Its cognate antigen is unknown.

This TCR derives from an adult in good health and CMV-seronegative. Sequencing used memory CD4+ T cells from blood. The chain carries TRBV27 and TRBJ1-4, with TRBD1 matching over 8 bases. Here the CDR3 reads CASSSIPHRTGFNEKLFF. The CDR3, as DNA: TGTGCCAGCAGTTCTATACCCCACCGGACAGGGTTTAATGAAAAACTGTTTTTT.